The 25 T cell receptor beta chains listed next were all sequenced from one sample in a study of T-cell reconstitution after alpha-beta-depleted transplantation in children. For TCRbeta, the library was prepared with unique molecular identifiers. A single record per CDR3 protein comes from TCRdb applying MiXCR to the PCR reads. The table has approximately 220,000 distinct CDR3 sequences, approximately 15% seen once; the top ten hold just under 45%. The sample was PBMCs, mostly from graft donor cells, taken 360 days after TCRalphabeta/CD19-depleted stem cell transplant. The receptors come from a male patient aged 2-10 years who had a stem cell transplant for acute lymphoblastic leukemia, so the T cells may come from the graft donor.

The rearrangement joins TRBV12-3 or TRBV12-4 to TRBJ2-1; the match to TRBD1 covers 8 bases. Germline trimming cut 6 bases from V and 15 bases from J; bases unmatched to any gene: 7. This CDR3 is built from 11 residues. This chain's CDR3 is CASRDGQGPFF. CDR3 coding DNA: TGTGCCAGCAGAGACGGACAGGGCCCGTTCTTC.

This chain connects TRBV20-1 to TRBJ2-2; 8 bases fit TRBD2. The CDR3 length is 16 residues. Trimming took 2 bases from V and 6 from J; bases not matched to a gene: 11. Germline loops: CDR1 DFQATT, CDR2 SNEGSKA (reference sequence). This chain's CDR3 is CSARPLGLARAGELFF. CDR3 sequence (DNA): TGCAGTGCTAGACCCCTCGGACTAGCTCGGGCCGGGGAGCTGTTTTTT.

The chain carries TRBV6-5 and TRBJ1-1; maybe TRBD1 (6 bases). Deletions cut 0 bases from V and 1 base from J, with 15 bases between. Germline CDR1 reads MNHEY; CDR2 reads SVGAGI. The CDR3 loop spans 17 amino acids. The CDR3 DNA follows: TGTGCCAGCAGTTACTCGAGTAGGTTGGGGGCGAACACTGAAGCTTTCTTT. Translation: CASSYSSRLGANTEAFF.

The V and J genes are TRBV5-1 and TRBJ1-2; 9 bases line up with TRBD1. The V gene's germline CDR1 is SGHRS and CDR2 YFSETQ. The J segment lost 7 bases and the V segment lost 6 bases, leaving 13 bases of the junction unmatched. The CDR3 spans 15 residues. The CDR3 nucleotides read TGCGCCAGCAACTTAGACGGGACAGGGTACTTTGGCTACACCTTC. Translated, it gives CASNLDGTGYFGYTF. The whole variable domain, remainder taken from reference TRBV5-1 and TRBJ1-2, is KAGVTQTPRYLIKTRGQQVTLSCSPISGHRSVSWYQQTPGQGLQFLFEYFSETQRNKGNFPGRFSGRQFSNSRSEMNVSTLELGDSALYLCASNLDGTGYFGYTFGSGTRLTVV.

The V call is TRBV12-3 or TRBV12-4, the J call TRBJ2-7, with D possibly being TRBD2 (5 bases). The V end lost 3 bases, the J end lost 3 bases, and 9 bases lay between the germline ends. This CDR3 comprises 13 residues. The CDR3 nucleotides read TGTGCCAGCAGTTTCGGACTGAACTACGAGCAGTACTTC. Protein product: CASSFGLNYEQYF.

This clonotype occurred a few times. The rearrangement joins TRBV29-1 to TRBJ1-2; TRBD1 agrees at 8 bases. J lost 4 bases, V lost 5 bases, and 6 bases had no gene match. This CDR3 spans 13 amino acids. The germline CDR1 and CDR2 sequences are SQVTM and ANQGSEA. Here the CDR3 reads CSVPGQELYGYTF. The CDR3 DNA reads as TGCAGCGTTCCGGGACAGGAACTCTATGGCTACACCTTC.

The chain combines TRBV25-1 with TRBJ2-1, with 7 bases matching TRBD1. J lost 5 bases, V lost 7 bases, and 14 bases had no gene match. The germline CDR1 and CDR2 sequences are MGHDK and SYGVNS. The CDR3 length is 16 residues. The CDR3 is CASTLYAQTGNNEQFF. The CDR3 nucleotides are TGTGCCAGCACCCTCTACGCTCAGACAGGGAACAATGAGCAGTTCTTC.

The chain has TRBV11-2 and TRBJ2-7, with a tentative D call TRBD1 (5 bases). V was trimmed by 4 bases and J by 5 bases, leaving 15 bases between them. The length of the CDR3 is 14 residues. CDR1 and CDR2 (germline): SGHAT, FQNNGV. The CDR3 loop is CASSSARGYHEQYF. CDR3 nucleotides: TGTGCCAGCAGCTCCGCAAGGGGTTACCACGAGCAGTACTTC.

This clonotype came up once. CDR3 DNA: TGCAGCGTCCGGCAGGTCATCGGGGAGCTGTTTTTT. Residues: CSVRQVIGELFF. This rearrangement joins TRBV29-1 to TRBJ2-2, with D hard to call. The CDR3 has 12 residues. V lost 6 bases, J lost 7 bases, and 12 bases lay in between. Germline V gene lookup returns CDR1 SQVTM and CDR2 ANQGSEA.

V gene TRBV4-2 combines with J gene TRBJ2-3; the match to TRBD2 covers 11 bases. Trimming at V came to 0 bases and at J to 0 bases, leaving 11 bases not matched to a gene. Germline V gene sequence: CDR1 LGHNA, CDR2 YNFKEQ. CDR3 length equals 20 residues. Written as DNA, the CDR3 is TGTGCCAGCAGCCAAGAAGGGGTACTAGCGGGGGACCCTAGCACAGATACGCAGTATTTT. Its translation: CASSQEGVLAGDPSTDTQYF.

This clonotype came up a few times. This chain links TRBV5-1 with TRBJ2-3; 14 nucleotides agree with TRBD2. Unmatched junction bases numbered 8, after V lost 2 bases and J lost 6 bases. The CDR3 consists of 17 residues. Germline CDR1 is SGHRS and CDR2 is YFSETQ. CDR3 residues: CASSFDGLAGGVDTQYF. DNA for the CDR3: TGCGCCAGCAGCTTCGATGGACTAGCGGGGGGAGTGGATACGCAGTATTTT.

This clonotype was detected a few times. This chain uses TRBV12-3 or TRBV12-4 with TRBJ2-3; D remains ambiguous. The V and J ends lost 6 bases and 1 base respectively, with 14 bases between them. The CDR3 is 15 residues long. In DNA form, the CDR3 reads TGTGCCAGCAGACCTCCCGGATTTCGCACAGATACGCAGTATTTT. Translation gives CASRPPGFRTDTQYF.

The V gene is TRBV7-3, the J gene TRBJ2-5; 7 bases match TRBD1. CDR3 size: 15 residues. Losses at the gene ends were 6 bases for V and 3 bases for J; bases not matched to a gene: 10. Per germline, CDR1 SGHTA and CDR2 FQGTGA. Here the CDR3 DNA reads TGTGCCAGCAGGCTTAACCGGGACAGTGAAGAGACCCAGTACTTC. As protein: CASRLNRDSEETQYF.

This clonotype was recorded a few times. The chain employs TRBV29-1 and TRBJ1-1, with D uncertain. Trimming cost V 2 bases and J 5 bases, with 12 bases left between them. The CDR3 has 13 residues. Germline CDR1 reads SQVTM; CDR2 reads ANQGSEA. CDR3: CSVEIADGTEAFF. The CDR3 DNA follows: TGCAGCGTTGAAATCGCCGACGGTACTGAAGCTTTCTTT.

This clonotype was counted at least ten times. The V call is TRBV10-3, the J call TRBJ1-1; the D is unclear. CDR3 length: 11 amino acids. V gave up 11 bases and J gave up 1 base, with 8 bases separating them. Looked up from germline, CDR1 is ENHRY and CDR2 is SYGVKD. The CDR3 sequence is CASRGNTEAFF. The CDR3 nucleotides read TGTGCCTCACGTGGGAACACTGAAGCTTTCTTT.

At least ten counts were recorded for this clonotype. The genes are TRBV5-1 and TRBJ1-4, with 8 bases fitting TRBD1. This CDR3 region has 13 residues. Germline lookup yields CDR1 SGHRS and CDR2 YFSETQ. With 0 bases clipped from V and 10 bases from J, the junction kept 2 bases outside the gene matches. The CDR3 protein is CASSLEQGGKLFF. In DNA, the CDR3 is TGCGCCAGCAGCTTGGAACAGGGGGGAAAACTGTTTTTT.

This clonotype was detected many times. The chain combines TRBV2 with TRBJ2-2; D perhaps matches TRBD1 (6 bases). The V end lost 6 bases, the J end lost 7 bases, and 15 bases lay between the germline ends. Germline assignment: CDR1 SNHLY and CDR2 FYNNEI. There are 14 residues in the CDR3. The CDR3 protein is CASRDRRGHGELFF. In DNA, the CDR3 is TGTGCCAGCAGAGACCGCAGGGGACACGGGGAGCTGTTTTTT.

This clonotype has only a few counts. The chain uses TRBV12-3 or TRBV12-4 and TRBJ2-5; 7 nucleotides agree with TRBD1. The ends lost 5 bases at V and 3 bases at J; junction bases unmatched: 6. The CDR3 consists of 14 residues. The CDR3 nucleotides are TGTGCCAGCAGTCCCGCAGGGGGAGAAGAGACCCAGTACTTC. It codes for CASSPAGGEETQYF.

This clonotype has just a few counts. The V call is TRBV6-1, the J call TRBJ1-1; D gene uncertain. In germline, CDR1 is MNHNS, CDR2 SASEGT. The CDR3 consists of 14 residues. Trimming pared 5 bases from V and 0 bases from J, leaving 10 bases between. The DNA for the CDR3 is TGTGCCAGCAGTCTTACGATCATGAACACTGAAGCTTTCTTT. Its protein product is CASSLTIMNTEAFF.

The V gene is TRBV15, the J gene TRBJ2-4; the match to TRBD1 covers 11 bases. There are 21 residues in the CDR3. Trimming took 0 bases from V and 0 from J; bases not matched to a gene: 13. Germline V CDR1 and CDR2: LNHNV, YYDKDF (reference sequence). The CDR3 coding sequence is TGTGCCACCAGCAGAGATCGGACAGGGGGCAACTTGAGACTAGCCAAAAACATTCAGTACTTC. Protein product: CATSRDRTGGNLRLAKNIQYF.

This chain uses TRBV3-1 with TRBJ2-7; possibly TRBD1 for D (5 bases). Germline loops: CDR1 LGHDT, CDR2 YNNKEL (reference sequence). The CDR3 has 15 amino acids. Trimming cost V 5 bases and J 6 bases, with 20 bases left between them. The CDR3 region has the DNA TGTGCCAGCAGCTTTCTAGGCGTTACTGACAGCGAGCAGTACTTC. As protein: CASSFLGVTDSEQYF.

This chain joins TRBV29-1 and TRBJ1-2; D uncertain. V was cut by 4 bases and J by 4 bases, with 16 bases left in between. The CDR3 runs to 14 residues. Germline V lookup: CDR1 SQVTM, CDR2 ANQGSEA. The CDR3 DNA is TGCAGCGTTGTCCCCCGACCAGTTCTCTATGGCTACACCTTC. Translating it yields CSVVPRPVLYGYTF.

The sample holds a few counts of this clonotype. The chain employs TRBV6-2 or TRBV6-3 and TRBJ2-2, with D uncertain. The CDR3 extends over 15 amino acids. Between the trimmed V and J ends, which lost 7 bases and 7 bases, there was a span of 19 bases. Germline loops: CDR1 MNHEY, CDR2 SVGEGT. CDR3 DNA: TGTGCCAGCATCAGAGACTCCGCTATGGGCGGGGAGCTGTTTTTT. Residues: CASIRDSAMGGELFF.

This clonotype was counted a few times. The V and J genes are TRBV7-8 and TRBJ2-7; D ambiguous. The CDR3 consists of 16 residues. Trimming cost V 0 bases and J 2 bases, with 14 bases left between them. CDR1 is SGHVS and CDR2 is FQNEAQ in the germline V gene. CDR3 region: CASSLALTLGTYEQYF. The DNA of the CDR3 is TGTGCCAGCAGCTTAGCGCTGACCCTCGGCACCTACGAGCAGTACTTC.

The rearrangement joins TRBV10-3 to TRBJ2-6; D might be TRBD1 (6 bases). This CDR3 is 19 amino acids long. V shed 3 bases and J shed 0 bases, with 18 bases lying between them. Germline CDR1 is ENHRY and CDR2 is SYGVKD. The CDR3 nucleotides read TGTGCCATCAGTGATAGGGGGACGGGGCGTACCTCTGGGGCCAACGTCCTGACTTTC. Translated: CAISDRGTGRTSGANVLTF.